The 30 T cell receptor beta chains below all came from one sample that was sequenced in a study of technical replicates of blood from several donors. Method: immunoSEQ multiplex PCR; TCRdb's copy keeps in-frame clones and lacks some. In the table there are about 79,000 clones, about 91% of which are singletons. The sequenced sample was T cells isolated from PBMCs. The receptors shown here come from a human donor in good health. Some clones in this sample may be carry-over from other donors' samples.

The chain employs TRBV11-1 and TRBJ2-7; TRBD1 matches at 9 bases. CDR1 is SGHAT and CDR2 is FQDESV in the germline V gene (reference sequence). Trimming at V came to 1 base and at J to 0 bases, leaving 7 bases not matched to a gene. This CDR3 is 17 amino acids long. The CDR3 DNA reads TGTGCCAGCAGCTTAGGTTATCGGGACAGGGACTCCTACGAGCAGTACTTC. Its protein is CASSLGYRDRDSYEQYF.

The chain has TRBV28 and TRBJ1-2; D not resolved. The CDR3 consists of 13 residues. V gave up 2 bases and J gave up 7 bases, with 11 bases separating them. Germline V gene lookup returns CDR1 MDHEN and CDR2 SYDVKM. The CDR3 bases are TGTGCCAGCAGTTTAAGGCAGGATGGTGGCTACACCTTC. This translates into CASSLRQDGGYTF.

The CDR3 bases are TGTGCCAGCAGCCAAGGACAGGGGGAGACCTACGAGCAGTACTTC. The encoded protein is CASSQGQGETYEQYF. The genes are TRBV7-2 and TRBJ2-7; 10 bases are a match to TRBD1. CDR1 is SGHTA and CDR2 is FQGNSA in the germline V gene. The CDR3 has 15 amino acids. Trimming cost V 5 bases and J 2 bases; bases outside gene matches: 6.

The V and J genes are TRBV6-5 and TRBJ1-1, with 8 bases matching TRBD1. The V gene end was trimmed by 6 bases and the J gene end by 5 bases; junction bases not matched to a gene: 8. The CDR3 sequence is 14 residues long. Germline CDR1 and CDR2: MNHEY and SVGAGI. The CDR3 DNA reads as TGTGCCAGCAGGATCCAGGGGGCGCAGACTGAAGCTTTCTTT. It encodes CASRIQGAQTEAFF.

This clone was counted a single time. The gene calls are TRBV11-3 and TRBJ2-3; 11 bases fit TRBD2. The CDR3 runs to 15 residues. CDR1 is SGHNT, CDR2 YENEEA, per germline. Trimming cost V 5 bases and J 3 bases; bases outside gene matches: 4. This CDR3 is CASSRLAGGTDTQYF. Written as DNA, the CDR3 is TGTGCCAGCAGCCGCCTAGCGGGAGGTACAGATACGCAGTATTTT.

This clone was detected only once. This sequence joins TRBV5-4 and TRBJ1-2; D remains ambiguous. V was clipped by 4 bases and J by 2 bases, with 12 bases between them. Germline V gene data show CDR1 as SGHNT and CDR2 as YYREEE (reference sequence). The CDR3 is 14 amino acids. CDR3 residues: CASSPRTGNYGYTF. The DNA for the CDR3 is TGTGCCAGCAGCCCTCGGACGGGGAACTATGGCTACACCTTC.

The V and J genes are TRBV19 and TRBJ1-5; D possibly corresponds to TRBD1 (6 bases). V lost 5 bases and J 4 bases, leaving 15 bases between the germline ends. CDR1 LNHDA and CDR2 SQIVND come from the germline V gene (reference sequence). This CDR3 is 15 amino acids long. For the CDR3, the DNA is TGTGCCAGTAGTTCTCCCGGGACACCTAATCAGCCCCAGCATTTT. Translating gives CASSSPGTPNQPQHF.

This chain joins TRBV5-6 and TRBJ2-3; D remains unclear. This CDR3 has 12 amino acids. Germline CDR1 reads SGHDT; CDR2 reads YYEEEE. V lost 3 bases to trimming and J lost 3 bases, with 5 bases between them. The CDR3 region has the DNA TGTGCCAGCAGCTACTCGACAGATACGCAGTATTTT. Amino acids: CASSYSTDTQYF.

The chain recombines TRBV27 with TRBJ2-2, with a tentative D call TRBD1 (6 bases). CDR1 is MNHEY, CDR2 SMNVEV, per germline (reference sequence). The CDR3 is 13 residues long. The ends were cut back, 8 bases at V and 5 bases at J, with 12 bases in the middle. CDR3 residues: CASRSQGTGELFF. DNA for the CDR3: TGTGCCAGCCGATCCCAGGGGACCGGGGAGCTGTTTTTT.

The chain carries TRBV4-2 and TRBJ1-1; D ambiguous. In germline, CDR1 is LGHNA, CDR2 YNFKEQ. V was trimmed by 1 base and J by 4 bases, leaving 7 bases between them. This CDR3 contains 13 residues. CDR3 sequence reads: CASSQVAVTEAFF. CDR3 bases: TGTGCCAGCAGCCAAGTGGCAGTCACTGAAGCTTTCTTT.

The V and J genes are TRBV27 and TRBJ2-1; 11 bases align to TRBD1. CDR1 and CDR2 from the germline V gene are MNHEY and SMNVEV (reference sequence). CDR3 length: 16 residues. J gave up 9 bases and V 5 bases, and 12 bases lay outside the gene matches. This chain's CDR3 is CASSLLGQGAMPEQFF. DNA of the CDR3: TGTGCCAGCAGTCTCCTTGGACAGGGGGCTATGCCTGAGCAGTTCTTC.

The chain employs TRBV4-1 and TRBJ2-5; the D gene is possibly TRBD2 (6 bases). Germline-derived CDR1 and CDR2 are MGHRA and YSYEKL. This CDR3 has 17 residues. V gave up 0 bases and J gave up 2 bases, with 16 bases separating them. The chain's CDR3 is CASSQDQRRGPQETQYF. The CDR3 DNA reads TGCGCCAGCAGCCAAGATCAAAGGAGGGGCCCTCAAGAGACCCAGTACTTC.

This clone appeared a single time. The chain recombines TRBV5-8 with TRBJ1-4, with D possibly TRBD1 on 6 matching bases. CDR3 length equals 17 residues. CDR1 and CDR2 (germline): SGHTS, YDEGEE. Trimming removed 0 bases from V and 8 bases from J, with 20 bases in between. The CDR3 protein is CASSLGPSQGRREKLFF. CDR3 DNA: TGTGCCAGCAGCTTGGGGCCATCCCAGGGGCGAAGGGAAAAACTGTTTTTT.

The rearrangement uses TRBV5-1 and TRBJ2-5; 8 nucleotides match TRBD1. The CDR3 loop spans 16 amino acids. The junction had 12 bases not matched to a gene; V was cut back by 4 bases and J by 4 bases. The germline gives CDR1 SGHRS, CDR2 YFSETQ. This CDR3 reads CASSLRTGSHLETQYF. CDR3 DNA: TGCGCCAGCAGCCTGAGGACAGGGAGCCATTTAGAGACCCAGTACTTC.

V gene TRBV7-9 combines with J gene TRBJ2-1; 7 positions match TRBD1. V was pared by 6 bases and J by 0 bases, with 5 bases of the junction left unmatched. This CDR3 has 15 residues. The V gene's germline CDR1 is SEHNR and CDR2 FQNEAQ (reference sequence). CDR3 loop: CASRHRDSSYNEQFF. The CDR3 DNA reads TGTGCCAGCAGACACCGGGACAGCTCCTACAATGAGCAGTTCTTC.

The J gene is TRBJ2-2, the V gene TRBV6-5, with a tentative D call TRBD2 (7 bases). CDR1 and CDR2 from the germline V gene are MNHEY and SVGAGI. The CDR3 has 15 residues. Deletions cut 10 bases from V and 5 bases from J, with 20 bases between. The CDR3 nucleotides read TGTGCCACGAGGGGGGGAGGGAGGGAGACCGGGGAGCTGTTTTTT. This encodes CATRGGGRETGELFF.

The chain combines TRBV27 with TRBJ2-1; TRBD1 is a possible D gene (6 bases). CDR3 length: 16 residues. Per germline, CDR1 MNHEY and CDR2 SMNVEV (reference sequence). V lost 5 bases and J 2 bases, leaving 16 bases between the germline ends. The CDR3 nucleotides are TGTGCCAGCAGTACGTTCCGGGACAAGGCCTACAATGAGCAGTTCTTC. Protein: CASSTFRDKAYNEQFF.

The sample holds a few counts of this clone. The chain has TRBV7-9 and TRBJ1-1; the match to TRBD1 covers 10 bases. Unmatched junction bases numbered 2, after V lost 3 bases and J lost 7 bases. There are 13 residues in the CDR3. Germline values: CDR1 SEHNR, CDR2 FQNEAQ (reference sequence). The chain's CDR3 is CASSFRDRGEAFF. The CDR3, as DNA: TGTGCCAGCAGCTTTCGGGACAGGGGTGAAGCTTTCTTT.

The genes are TRBV6-5 and TRBJ1-5; weak D call: TRBD1 (5 bases). This CDR3 is built from 14 residues. Germline CDR1 MNHEY, CDR2 SVGAGI. V lost 0 bases and J 6 bases, leaving 9 bases between the germline ends. The CDR3 spells CASSYSTGFQPQHF. The DNA of the CDR3 is TGTGCCAGCAGTTACTCAACAGGTTTTCAGCCCCAGCATTTT.

Here the CDR3 DNA reads TGTGCCATCCGGACAGGGGGCGACTATGGCTACACCTTC. Translated, it gives CAIRTGGDYGYTF. The J gene is TRBJ1-2, the V gene TRBV10-3, with 11 bases that match TRBD1. With V trimmed by 8 bases and J by 3 bases, 2 bases remained unmatched. The germline V gene has CDR1 ENHRY and CDR2 SYGVKD. This CDR3 has 13 amino acids.

This sequence joins TRBV7-2 and TRBJ2-1; no reliable D call. CDR1 and CDR2 (germline): SGHTA, FQGNSA. This CDR3 region has 13 residues. V shed 2 bases and J shed 6 bases, with 8 bases lying between them. In DNA form, the CDR3 reads TGTGCCAGCAGCTTACGCAGGTCCAATGAGCAGTTCTTC. As protein: CASSLRRSNEQFF. The variable domain in full, completed from reference TRBV7-2 and TRBJ2-1, reads GAGVSQSPSNKVTEKGKDVELRCDPISGHTALYWYRQSLGQGLEFLIYFQGNSAPDKSGLPSDRFSAERTGGSVSTLTIQRTQQEDSAVYLCASSLRRSNEQFFGPGTRLTVL.

CDR3: CASSQGDPNYGYTF. CDR3 DNA sequence: TGTGCCAGCAGTCAGGGGGATCCAAACTATGGCTACACCTTC. This chain joins TRBV27 and TRBJ1-2; 7 bases fit TRBD1. The CDR3 extends over 14 amino acids. The ends lost 5 bases at V and 2 bases at J; junction bases unmatched: 5. The germline CDR1 and CDR2 sequences are MNHEY and SMNVEV (reference sequence).

The chain recombines TRBV5-6 with TRBJ2-4; TRBD2 agrees at 9 bases. Per germline, CDR1 SGHDT and CDR2 YYEEEE. This CDR3 contains 14 residues. The J segment lost 5 bases and the V segment lost 2 bases, leaving 2 bases of the junction unmatched. CDR3: CASSFAGGQNIQYF. In nucleotides, the CDR3 is TGTGCCAGCAGCTTTGCGGGAGGGCAAAACATTCAGTACTTC. Supplemented by reference TRBV5-6 and TRBJ2-4, the full variable domain reads DAGVTQSPTHLIKTRGQQVTLRCSPKSGHDTVSWYQQALGQGPQFIFQYYEEEERQRGNFPDRFSGHQFPNYSSELNVNALLLGDSALYLCASSFAGGQNIQYFGAGTRLSVL.

The gene calls are TRBV7-9 and TRBJ2-7, with 7 positions matching TRBD1. This CDR3 spans 14 amino acids. Germline trimming cut 10 bases from V and 2 bases from J; bases unmatched to any gene: 11. Germline CDR1 is SEHNR and CDR2 is FQNEAQ (reference sequence). The CDR3 is CATSVGTETYEQYF. Here the CDR3 DNA reads TGTGCCACTTCCGTCGGGACAGAAACCTACGAGCAGTACTTC. Complete variable domain (other parts from reference TRBV7-9 and TRBJ2-7): DTGVSQNPRHKITKRGQNVTFRCDPISEHNRLYWYRQTLGQGPEFLTYFQNEAQLEKSRLLSDRFSAERPKGSFSTLEIQRTEQGDSAMYLCATSVGTETYEQYFGPGTRLTVT.

This chain joins TRBV29-1 and TRBJ2-7; a weak D match, TRBD2 (5 bases). The germline V gene has CDR1 SQVTM and CDR2 ANQGSEA. CDR3 length equals 11 residues. V was shortened by 1 base and J by 9 bases, with 10 bases between the two germline ends. The CDR3 is CSVEVGVGQYF. CDR3 sequence (DNA): TGCAGCGTTGAAGTGGGAGTTGGGCAGTACTTC.

V usage is TRBV10-3 and J usage is TRBJ2-7, with 11 bases lining up with TRBD2. The V segment lost 10 bases and the J segment 6 bases; nucleotides outside the gene matches: 17. The CDR3 spans 16 residues. CDR1 and CDR2 (germline): ENHRY, SYGVKD. In DNA, the CDR3 is TGTGCCACCACCGTTGAACCTAGCGGGAGGAATCGCGAGCAGTACTTC. It encodes CATTVEPSGRNREQYF.

A few counts support this clone. The chain employs TRBV28 and TRBJ1-2; 7 bases fit TRBD1. The CDR3 covers 15 residues. CDR1 and CDR2 from the germline V gene are MDHEN and SYDVKM. Trimming took 5 bases from V and 4 from J; bases not matched to a gene: 10. CDR3: CASSVGQLPSYGYTF. The CDR3 DNA is TGTGCCAGCAGTGTGGGACAGCTACCAAGCTATGGCTACACCTTC.

The chain joins TRBV19 to TRBJ1-2; D not resolved. The CDR3 spans 14 residues. Between the trimmed V and J ends, which lost 5 bases and 8 bases, there was a span of 18 bases. Germline V lookup: CDR1 LNHDA, CDR2 SQIVND (reference sequence). CDR3 residues: CASSPNGGRYGYTF. CDR3 nucleotides: TGTGCCAGTAGTCCCAACGGAGGGAGGTACGGCTACACCTTC. The whole variable domain, remainder taken from reference TRBV19 and TRBJ1-2, is DGGITQSPKYLFRKEGQNVTLSCEQNLNHDAMYWYRQDPGQGLRLIYYSQIVNDFQKGDIAEGYSVSREKKESFPLTVTSAQKNPTAFYLCASSPNGGRYGYTFGSGTRLTVV.

This chain uses TRBV15 with TRBJ1-1, with D possibly being TRBD1 (5 bases). CDR3 length equals 13 residues. In germline, CDR1 is LNHNV, CDR2 YYDKDF (reference sequence). Trimming pared 6 bases from V and 0 bases from J, leaving 8 bases between. The CDR3 coding sequence is TGTGCCACCAGGATGACAGTGAACACTGAAGCTTTCTTT. Translated: CATRMTVNTEAFF.

This chain joins TRBV7-9 and TRBJ2-3; 7 bases fit TRBD2. CDR3 size: 16 residues. After removal of 3 bases from V and 4 bases from J, the junction contained 10 bases not matched to a gene. Germline assignment: CDR1 SEHNR and CDR2 FQNEAQ (reference sequence). CDR3 sequence: CASSFTQRDAPDTQYF. DNA of the CDR3: TGTGCCAGCAGCTTTACCCAGCGGGACGCCCCAGATACGCAGTATTTT.